Listed below are T cell receptor beta chains from one sample, sequenced in a study of OX40 agonist ivuxolimab in advanced cancers. Clones were sequenced by immunoSEQ multiplex PCR, and TCRdb holds only the in-frame ones, with some missing. The top ten clones hold approximately 20% of a sample with tens of thousands of clones, 70% to 90% of them seen once. This sample comprised CD4+ or CD8+ T cells sorted from blood, obtained in a trial of the OX40 agonist ivuxolimab. Source of these receptors: an adult with an advanced solid tumor such as melanoma, head and neck, liver or kidney cancer. Both conserved end residues are part of each CDR3. The order of the fields is J gene, V gene, D gene, clone size, CDR3 DNA, CDR3 protein. A D gene is named only where the DNA matches it firmly. Size is omitted from some rows. Given values are once, few, many or a class for expanded clones.

TRBJ1-4	TRBV7-9	NA	NA	TGTGCCAGCAGCTCTCTCCTGACGGTTAATGAAAAACTGTTTTTT	CASSSLLTVNEKLFF
TRBJ2-2	TRBV5-6	TRBD1	NA	TGTGCCAGCAGCTGGGGGACAGTCGGCACCGGGGAGCTGTTTTTT	CASSWGTVGTGELFF
TRBJ2-1	TRBV11-2	TRBD1	NA	TGTGCCAGCAGCTTAGACGCGGGACAGGGGTTGGATGAGCAGTTCTTC	CASSLDAGQGLDEQFF
TRBJ1-1	TRBV4-2	NA	NA	TGTGCCAGCAGCCAAGTCAGTCAGGTGAACACTGAAGCTTTCTTT	CASSQVSQVNTEAFF
TRBJ2-7	TRBV2	TRBD2	few	TGTGCCAATGAGGGGCGGGAGACCTCCGAGCAGTACTTC	CANEGRETSEQYF
TRBJ2-5	TRBV28	TRBD2	NA	TGTGCCACCTGTGGACTAGCGGGAGTGAACCCGTACCAAGAGACCCAGTACTTC	CATCGLAGVNPYQETQYF
TRBJ2-1	TRBV7-9	TRBD2	NA	TGTGCCAGCAGCTTAGCCCTGGCGGGAGATTTAGCTGAGCAGTTCTTC	CASSLALAGDLAEQFF
TRBJ2-2	TRBV28	NA	NA	TGTGCCAGCAGTTCGATGGACACTCCCGGGGAGCTGTTTTTT	CASSSMDTPGELFF
TRBJ2-2	TRBV7-9	TRBD1	NA	TGTGCCAGCAGCGGGACAGAGAACACCGGGGAGCTGTTTTTT	CASSGTENTGELFF
TRBJ2-7	TRBV4-2	TRBD2	NA	TGTGCCAGCAGCCAAGAACTAGCGGGAGTATACGAGCAGTACTTC	CASSQELAGVYEQYF
TRBJ2-7	TRBV30	NA	NA	TGTGCCTGGAGCGCCGGGACACTTACCTACGAGCAGTACTTC	CAWSAGTLTYEQYF
TRBJ1-1	TRBV4-1	NA	few	TGCGCCAGCAGCCAAGCCTTACACTCGGGCACTGAAGCTTTCTTT	CASSQALHSGTEAFF
TRBJ2-1	TRBV28	NA	NA	TGTGCCAGCAGTTTCGGGAGCCTTTACAATGAGCAGTTCTTC	CASSFGSLYNEQFF
TRBJ2-1	TRBV27	TRBD2	NA	TGTGCCAGCAGTTTTGTACTAGCGGTGAACAATGAGCAGTTCTTC	CASSFVLAVNNEQFF
TRBJ2-1	TRBV6-5	TRBD2	NA	TGTGCCAGCAGTTACTGGGGGGGGGAATACAATGAGCAGTTCTTC	CASSYWGGEYNEQFF
TRBJ2-7	TRBV27	NA	NA	TGTGCCAGCAGTTTACGAGACTTCTCCTACGAGCAGTACTTC	CASSLRDFSYEQYF
TRBJ2-7	TRBV7-2	NA	NA	TGTGCCAGCAGCCTTGATGGCTTGGCCAACGAGCAGTACTTC	CASSLDGLANEQYF
TRBJ2-2	TRBV7-9	TRBD2	once	TGTGCCAGCAGCCCCCTGGGGGGGGAGAACACCGGGGAGCTGTTTTTT	CASSPLGGENTGELFF
TRBJ1-1	TRBV7-9	NA	NA	TGTGCCAGCAGCTTAAGCGACACTGAAGCTTTCTTT	CASSLSDTEAFF
TRBJ1-4	TRBV28	NA	NA	TGTGCCAGCACAAGGGCAAATGAAAAACTGTTTTTT	CASTRANEKLFF
TRBJ2-1	TRBV7-9	TRBD2	NA	TGTGCCAGCAGCCCGAGACTAGCGGGGAAGACCTACAATGAGCAGTTCTTC	CASSPRLAGKTYNEQFF
TRBJ2-3	TRBV7-3	NA	NA	TGTGCCAGCAGCATCTCAGATACGCAGTATTTT	CASSISDTQYF